The 10 T cell receptor beta chains below were found in one sample sequenced in a study of T cell repertoires in cytomegalovirus infection. For these TCRs, the target antigens are not known. MiXCR was run by TCRdb on the reads, yielding one entry per CDR3 protein. The data contain approximately 300,000 distinct CDR3 sequences, roughly 29% of them singletons. This sample comprised cultured PBMCs, obtained from culture after CMV antigen stimulation. The receptors originated from a human donor in good health (CMV status not recorded). Some clones in this sample may be carry-over from other donors' samples.

This clonotype was observed a few times. Germline is not matched at one junction end, which may reflect a read error. The V and J genes are TRBV4-2 and TRBJ2-1; a weak D match, TRBD1 (5 bases). This CDR3 spans 13 amino acids. Per germline, CDR1 LGHNA and CDR2 YNFKEQ. The CDR3 loop is CASSQDQGASQIF. CDR3 nucleotides: TGTGCCAGCAGCCAAGATCAGGGCGCCTCCCAAATCTTC.

The chain joins TRBV5-1 to TRBJ1-3; D ambiguous. The germline gives CDR1 SGHRS, CDR2 YFSETQ. The CDR3 spans 17 residues. V was pared by 2 bases and J by 0 bases, with 15 bases between. In DNA form, the CDR3 reads TGCGCCAGCAGCTTCACGACCCTTACGGACTCTGGAAACACCATATATTTT. Translated: CASSFTTLTDSGNTIYF.

This clonotype was recorded once. The CDR3 DNA is TGTGCCAGCAGTTACTCGACTGGATTGAACACTGAAGCTTTCTTT. Amino acids: CASSYSTGLNTEAFF. The chain has TRBV6-6 and TRBJ1-1; D gene ambiguous. CDR3 size: 15 residues. Germline-derived CDR1 and CDR2 are MNHNY and SVGAGI (reference sequence). The germline V and J ends were trimmed by 0 bases and 0 bases, with 8 bases remaining between them.

This clonotype was seen at least ten times. The rearrangement joins TRBV6-2 or TRBV6-3 to TRBJ1-1; the match to TRBD1 covers 7 bases. Germline CDR1 and CDR2: MNHEY and SVGEGT. V shed 2 bases, J shed 1 base, and the junction held 4 bases outside the gene matches. The CDR3 extends over 15 amino acids. This CDR3 is CASSYPGQSNTEAFF. In nucleotides, the CDR3 is TGTGCCAGCAGTTACCCGGGACAGTCGAACACTGAAGCTTTCTTT.

This clonotype was seen ten or more times. The J gene is TRBJ2-5, the V gene TRBV11-1, with 7 positions matching TRBD1. From germline, CDR1 is SGHAT and CDR2 FQDESV (reference sequence). The CDR3 loop spans 14 amino acids. V trimming: 4 bases; J trimming: 5 bases; junction bases outside the gene matches: 7. The CDR3 here is CASSSMTGKETQYF. The DNA for the CDR3 is TGTGCCAGCAGCTCCATGACAGGGAAGGAGACCCAGTACTTC. The variable domain in full, with the rest retrieved from reference TRBV11-1 and TRBJ2-5, is EAEVAQSPRYKITEKSQAVAFWCDPISGHATLYWYRQILGQGPELLVQFQDESVVDDSQLPKDRFSAERLKGVDSTLKIQPAELGDSAMYLCASSSMTGKETQYFGPGTRLLVL.

The chain recombines TRBV7-3 with TRBJ2-5; possible D gene TRBD2, 5 bases. Per germline, CDR1 SGHTA and CDR2 FQGTGA. V was cut by 5 bases and J by 5 bases, with 15 bases left in between. The CDR3 length is 14 residues. CDR3 sequence: CASSALGGMETQYF. The DNA for the CDR3 is TGTGCCAGCAGCGCTCTAGGAGGAATGGAGACCCAGTACTTC. The variable domain in full, with the rest retrieved from reference TRBV7-3 and TRBJ2-5, is GAGVSQTPSNKVTEKGKYVELRCDPISGHTALYWYRQSLGQGPEFLIYFQGTGAADDSGLPNDRFFAVRPEGSVSTLKIQRTERGDSAVYLCASSALGGMETQYFGPGTRLLVL.

V is TRBV7-8 and J is TRBJ2-1; D unclear. CDR1 SGHVS and CDR2 FQNEAQ come from the germline V gene. The CDR3 covers 16 residues. V was cut by 7 bases and J by 5 bases, with 21 bases left in between. The CDR3 is CASTLPGRLWNNEQFF. CDR3 nucleotides: TGTGCCAGCACACTCCCCGGGCGACTTTGGAACAATGAGCAGTTCTTC.

The V and J genes are TRBV7-6 and TRBJ2-1; 15 nucleotides agree with TRBD2. There are 20 residues in the CDR3. V dropped 5 bases and J dropped 0; count of bases not matched to a gene: 11. Germline V lookup: CDR1 SGHVS, CDR2 FNYEAQ. CDR3 DNA sequence: TGTGCCAGCAGCCTTGGACTAGCGGGAGGGCTTCAGTTCTCCTACAATGAGCAGTTCTTC. This sequence encodes CASSLGLAGGLQFSYNEQFF.

This clonotype showed up just a few times. The chain is built from TRBV7-6 and TRBJ1-5; D is unclear. Looked up from germline, CDR1 is SGHVS and CDR2 is FNYEAQ. The CDR3 is 14 amino acids. V gave up 2 bases and J gave up 7 bases, with 12 bases separating them. This CDR3 reads CASSLLGGGQPQHF. CDR3 nucleotides: TGTGCCAGCAGCTTACTGGGAGGAGGACAGCCCCAGCATTTT.

The V gene is TRBV24-1, the J gene TRBJ2-1; 10 bases are shared with TRBD1. V gave up 2 bases and J gave up 6 bases; unmatched junction bases: 9. Germline assignment: CDR1 KGHDR and CDR2 SFDVKD. The CDR3 extends over 17 amino acids. The CDR3 here is CATSDSTGTGAINEQFF. As DNA, the CDR3 is TGTGCCACCAGTGATTCTACCGGGACAGGGGCAATCAATGAGCAGTTCTTC.